This TCR delta chain was sequenced during a study of Vδ1+ human thymocytes. The germline gives CDR1 TSWWSYY, CDR2 QGS. With V trimmed by 5 bases and J by 0 bases, 8 bases remained unmatched. The CDR3 has 17 residues. Sorted Vdelta1+ thymocytes were roughly 98% to 99.6% pure. RNA was extracted from the cells and then reverse transcribed. Multiplex PCR used pooled V-gene forward primers and a constant-region reverse primer to amplify CDR3s. TCRdb repeated clone calling on the multiplex PCR reads with CATT. This table has 50,000 to 75,000 delta-chain clones, more than 12% appearing once. Study-level findings and limits: Thymic delta-chain repertoires held roughly 20% Vdelta2 sequences and few Vdelta3, despite high sort purity. Thymic TRG and TRD repertoires appeared highly polyclonal, with Gaussian CDR3 length distributions.

This clone was recorded a few times. Its antigen is as yet unknown. This TCR was recovered from a girl under three years old who had congenital heart surgery. This rearrangement joins TRDV1 to TRDJ1; TRDD3 agrees at 11 bases. Sequences were obtained from Vdelta1+ gamma-delta thymocytes from the thymus. Indicated subset: FACS-sorted CD3+ TCRalphabeta- TCRVdelta1+ TCRVdelta2- thymocytes. CDR3 amino acids: CALGCRWGIRDTDKLIF. CDR3 nucleotides: TGTGCTCTTGGGTGCCGATGGGGGATACGAGACACCGATAAACTCATCTTT.